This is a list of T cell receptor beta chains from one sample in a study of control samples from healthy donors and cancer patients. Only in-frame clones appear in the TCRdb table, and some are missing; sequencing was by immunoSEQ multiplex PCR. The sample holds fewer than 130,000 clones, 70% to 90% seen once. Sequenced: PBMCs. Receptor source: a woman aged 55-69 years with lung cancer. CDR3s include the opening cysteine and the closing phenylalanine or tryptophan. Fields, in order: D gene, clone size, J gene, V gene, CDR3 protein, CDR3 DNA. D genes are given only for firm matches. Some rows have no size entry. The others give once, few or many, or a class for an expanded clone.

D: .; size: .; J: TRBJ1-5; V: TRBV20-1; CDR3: CSASLAGDHQPQHF; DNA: TGCAGTGCTAGTTTGGCAGGGGACCATCAGCCCCAGCATTTT
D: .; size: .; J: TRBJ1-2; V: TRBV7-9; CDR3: CASSSGHQIASGYTF; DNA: TGTGCCAGCAGCTCGGGACACCAAATAGCGAGTGGCTACACCTTC
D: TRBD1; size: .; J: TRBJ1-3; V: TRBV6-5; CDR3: CASSFGQATLDTIYF; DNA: TGTGCCAGCAGTTTCGGACAGGCCACCTTAGACACCATATATTTT
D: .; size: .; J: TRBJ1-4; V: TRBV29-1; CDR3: CSVSSNEKLFF; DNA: TGCAGCGTGTCCTCAAACGAGAAACTGTTTTTT
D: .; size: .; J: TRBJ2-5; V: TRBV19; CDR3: CASRLQGETQYF; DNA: TGTGCCAGTAGGCTGCAGGGGGAGACCCAGTACTTC
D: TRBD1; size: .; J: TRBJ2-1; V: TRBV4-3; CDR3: CASSQEPGQGSEQFF; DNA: TGCGCCAGCAGCCAAGAACCCGGACAGGGATCTGAGCAGTTCTTC
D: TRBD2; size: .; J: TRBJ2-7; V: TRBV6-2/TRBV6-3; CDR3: CASSYQGLAGGPFYEQYF; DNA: TGTGCCAGCAGTTACCAAGGACTAGCGGGAGGTCCCTTCTACGAGCAGTACTTC
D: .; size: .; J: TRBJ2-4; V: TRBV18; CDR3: CASSPPGERLKNIQYF; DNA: TGTGCCAGCTCACCACCGGGTGAGAGATTGAAAAACATTCAGTACTTC
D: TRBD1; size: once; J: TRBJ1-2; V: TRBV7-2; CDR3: CASSQGVVNGYTF; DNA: TGTGCCAGCAGCCAGGGGGTTGTTAATGGCTACACCTTC
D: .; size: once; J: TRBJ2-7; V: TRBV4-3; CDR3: CASSQALQDYEQYF; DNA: TGCGCCAGCAGCCAAGCGCTACAGGACTACGAGCAGTACTTC
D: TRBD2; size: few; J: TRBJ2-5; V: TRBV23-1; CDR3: CASPPRLAGEETQYF; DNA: TGCGCCAGCCCTCCGAGGCTAGCGGGAGAAGAGACCCAGTACTTC
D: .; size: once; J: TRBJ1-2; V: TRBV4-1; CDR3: CASSQAVGVNYGYTF; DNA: TGCGCCAGCAGCCAAGCGGTCGGGGTCAACTATGGCTACACCTTC
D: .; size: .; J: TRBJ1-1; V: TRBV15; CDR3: CATSTRLQGLLMTPSSNTEAFF; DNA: TGTGCCACCAGCACCAGGCTACAAGGACTCCTCATGACTCCATCCTCCAACACTGAAGCTTTCTTT
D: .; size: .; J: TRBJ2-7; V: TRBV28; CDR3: CASTLGAAGYEQYF; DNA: TGTGCCAGCACCCTAGGGGCGGCGGGGTACGAGCAGTACTTC
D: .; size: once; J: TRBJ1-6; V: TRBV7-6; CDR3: CASSLGGVDNSPLHF; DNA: TGTGCCAGCAGCTTAGGAGGGGTCGATAATTCACCCCTCCACTTT
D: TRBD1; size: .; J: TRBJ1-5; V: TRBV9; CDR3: CASSADRGNQPQHF; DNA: TGTGCCAGCAGCGCCGACAGGGGCAATCAGCCCCAGCATTTT
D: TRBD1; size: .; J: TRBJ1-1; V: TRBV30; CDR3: CAWRTGSRAEAFF; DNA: TGTGCCTGGAGGACAGGGTCGAGGGCTGAAGCTTTCTTT
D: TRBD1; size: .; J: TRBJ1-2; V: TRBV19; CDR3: CASRRTGTDNYGYTF; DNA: TGTGCCAGTCGCCGGACCGGGACAGACAACTATGGCTACACCTTC
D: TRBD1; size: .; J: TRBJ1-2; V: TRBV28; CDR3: CASSLATGVPGNYGYTF; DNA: TGTGCCAGCAGTTTAGCAACAGGGGTGCCCGGAAACTATGGCTACACCTTC
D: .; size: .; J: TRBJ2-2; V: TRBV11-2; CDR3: CASSPTGPGELFF; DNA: TGTGCCAGCAGCCCAACAGGGCCCGGGGAGCTGTTTTTT
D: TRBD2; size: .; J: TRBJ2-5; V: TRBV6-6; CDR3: CASRGLAGGEETQYF; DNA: TGTGCCAGCAGGGGACTAGCGGGAGGGGAAGAGACCCAGTACTTC
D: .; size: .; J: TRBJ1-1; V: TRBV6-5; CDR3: CASSSTEGGEAFF; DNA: TGTGCCAGCAGTTCCACGGAAGGAGGGGAAGCTTTCTTT
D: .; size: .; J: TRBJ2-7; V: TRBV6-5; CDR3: CATWGSRPNAYEQYF; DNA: TGTGCCACCTGGGGATCACGTCCCAATGCATACGAGCAGTACTTC
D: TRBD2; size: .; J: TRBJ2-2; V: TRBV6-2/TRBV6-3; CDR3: CASSYPSSGAPNTGELFF; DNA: TGTGCCAGCAGTTACCCAAGTAGCGGGGCCCCGAACACCGGGGAGCTGTTTTTT
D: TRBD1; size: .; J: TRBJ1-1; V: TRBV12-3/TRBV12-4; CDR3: CASSLTGRTEAFF; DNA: TGTGCCAGCAGTTTGACAGGGAGGACTGAAGCTTTCTTT
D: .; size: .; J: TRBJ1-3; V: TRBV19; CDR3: CASRADRSSGNTIYF; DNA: TGTGCCAGTCGCGCCGACAGGAGCTCTGGAAACACCATATATTTT
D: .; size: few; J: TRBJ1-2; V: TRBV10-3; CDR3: CAIRGSEEDGYTF; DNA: TGTGCCATCAGGGGCTCGGAGGAGGATGGCTACACCTTC
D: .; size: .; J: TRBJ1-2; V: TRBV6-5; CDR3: CASSYFPGTDYGYTF; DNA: TGTGCCAGCAGTTACTTTCCCGGGACGGACTATGGCTACACCTTC
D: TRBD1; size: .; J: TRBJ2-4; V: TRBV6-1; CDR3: CASSDPWGTGKNIQYF; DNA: TGTGCCAGCAGTGACCCTTGGGGGACAGGTAAAAACATTCAGTACTTC
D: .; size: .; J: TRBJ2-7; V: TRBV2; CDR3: CASRPWGSEQYF; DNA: TGTGCCAGCAGACCTTGGGGGAGCGAGCAGTACTTC
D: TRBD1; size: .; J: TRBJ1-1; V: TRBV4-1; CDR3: CASSQDQHRGMNTEAFF; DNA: TGCGCCAGCAGCCAAGATCAGCACAGGGGAATGAACACTGAAGCTTTCTTT
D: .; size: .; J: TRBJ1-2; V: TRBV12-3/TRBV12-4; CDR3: CASHSEWGYTF; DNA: TGTGCCAGCCACTCTGAATGGGGCTACACCTTC
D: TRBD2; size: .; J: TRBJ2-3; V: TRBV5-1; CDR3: CASSPGTSGAEGTQYF; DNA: TGCGCCAGCAGCCCGGGGACTAGCGGGGCGGAGGGTACGCAGTATTTT
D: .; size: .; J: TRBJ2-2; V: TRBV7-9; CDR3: CASSSRIFTGELFF; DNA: TGTGCCAGCAGCTCGAGGATATTCACCGGGGAGCTGTTTTTT
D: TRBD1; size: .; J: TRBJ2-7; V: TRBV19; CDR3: CASSTEGQNPYEQYF; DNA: TGTGCCAGTAGTACCGAGGGACAGAATCCCTACGAGCAGTACTTC
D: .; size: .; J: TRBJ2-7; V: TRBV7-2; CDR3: CASSLFSGKVGEQYF; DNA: TGTGCCAGCAGCTTATTTTCAGGGAAGGTCGGCGAGCAGTACTTC
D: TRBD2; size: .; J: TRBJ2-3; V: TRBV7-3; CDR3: CASSHGAGGFADTQYF; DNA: TGTGCCAGCAGCCACGGAGCGGGAGGTTTTGCAGATACGCAGTATTTT
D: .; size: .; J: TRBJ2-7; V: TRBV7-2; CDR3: CASSSYGSYEQYF; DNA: TGTGCCAGCAGCTCGTACGGATCCTACGAGCAGTACTTC
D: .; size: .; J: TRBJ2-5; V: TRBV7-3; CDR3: CASSWGYQETQYF; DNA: TGTGCCAGCAGCTGGGGATACCAAGAGACCCAGTACTTC
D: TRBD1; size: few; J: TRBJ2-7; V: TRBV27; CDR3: CASSLSTGDSSSYEQYF; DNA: TGTGCCAGCAGTTTATCTACCGGGGACAGTTCGTCCTACGAGCAGTACTTC
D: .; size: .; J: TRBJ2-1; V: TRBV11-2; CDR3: CASSLGGSSYNEQFF; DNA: TGTGCCAGCAGCTTAGGTGGCAGCTCCTACAATGAGCAGTTCTTC
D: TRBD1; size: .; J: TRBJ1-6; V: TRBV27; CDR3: CASSMTGKGPLNNSPLHF; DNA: TGTGCCAGCAGCATGACAGGGAAGGGGCCTTTAAATAATTCACCCCTCCACTTT
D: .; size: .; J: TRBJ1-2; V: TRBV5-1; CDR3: CASSLADNYGYTF; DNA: TGCGCCAGCAGCTTGGCGGATAACTATGGCTACACCTTC
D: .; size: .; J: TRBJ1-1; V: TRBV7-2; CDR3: CASSLRQENTEAFF; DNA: TGTGCCAGCAGCCTTAGACAGGAGAACACTGAAGCTTTCTTT
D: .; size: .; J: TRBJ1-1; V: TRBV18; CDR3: CASLTGLDTEAFF; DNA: TGTGCCAGCTTAACAGGGTTGGACACTGAAGCTTTCTTT
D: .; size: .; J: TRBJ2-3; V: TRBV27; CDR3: CASSLTGTDTQYF; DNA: TGTGCCAGCAGTTTAACGGGGACAGATACGCAGTATTTT
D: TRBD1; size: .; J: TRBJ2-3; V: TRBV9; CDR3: CASSASFGTGGTDTQYF; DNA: TGTGCCAGCAGCGCATCGTTTGGGACAGGGGGAACAGATACGCAGTATTTT
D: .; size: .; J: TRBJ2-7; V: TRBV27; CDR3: CASSLSGSGEQYF; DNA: TGTGCCAGCAGTTTATCTGGGAGCGGCGAGCAGTACTTC
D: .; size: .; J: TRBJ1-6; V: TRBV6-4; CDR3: CASSSQGHNSPLHF; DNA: TGTGCCAGCAGTAGCCAGGGCCACAATTCACCCCTCCACTTT
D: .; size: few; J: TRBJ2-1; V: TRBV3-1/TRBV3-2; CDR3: CASSPPVNAAGNEQFF; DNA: TGTGCCAGCAGCCCTCCCGTTAACGCGGCCGGCAATGAGCAGTTCTTC
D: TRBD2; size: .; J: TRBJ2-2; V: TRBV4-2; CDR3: CASSSSGRSGGELFF; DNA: TGTGCCAGCAGCAGTAGCGGGAGGTCGGGCGGGGAGCTGTTTTTT
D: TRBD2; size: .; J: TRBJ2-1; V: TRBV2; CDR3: CASSEKTSGRGNEQFF; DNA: TGTGCCAGCAGTGAGAAGACTAGCGGGAGAGGGAATGAGCAGTTCTTC
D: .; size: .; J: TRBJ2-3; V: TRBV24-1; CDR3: CATSVTHSAPDTQYF; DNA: TGTGCCACCAGTGTGACTCACTCGGCCCCAGATACGCAGTATTTT
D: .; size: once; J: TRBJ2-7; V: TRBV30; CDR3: CAWRWGFNEQYF; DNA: TGTGCCTGGAGGTGGGGCTTTAACGAGCAGTACTTC
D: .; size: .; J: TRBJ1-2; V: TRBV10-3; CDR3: CAISGRGGYTF; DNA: TGTGCCATCAGTGGTAGAGGTGGCTACACCTTC
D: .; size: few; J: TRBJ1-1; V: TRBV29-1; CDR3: CSVVGSRTVMNTEAFF; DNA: TGCAGCGTTGTAGGGAGCCGGACAGTCATGAACACTGAAGCTTTCTTT
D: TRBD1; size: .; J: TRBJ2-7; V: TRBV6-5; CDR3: CASSYSFSGGYEQYF; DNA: TGTGCCAGCAGTTACTCTTTTTCAGGGGGCTACGAGCAGTACTTC
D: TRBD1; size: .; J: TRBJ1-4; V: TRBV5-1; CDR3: CASSLSVFRGGEKLFF; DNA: TGCGCCAGCAGCTTGAGTGTATTCAGGGGGGGCGAAAAACTGTTTTTT
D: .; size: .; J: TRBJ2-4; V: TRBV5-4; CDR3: CASSLGAGIGANIQYF; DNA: TGTGCCAGCAGCTTGGGGGCAGGGATAGGGGCAAACATTCAGTACTTC
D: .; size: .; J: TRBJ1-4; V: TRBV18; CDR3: CASSPGGGTNEKLFF; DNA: TGTGCCAGCTCACCAGGGGGAGGAACTAATGAAAAACTGTTTTTT